This TCR beta chain stems from a study of radiotherapy plus CTLA-4 blockade in lung cancer. This CDR3 region has 13 residues. Trimming removed 5 bases at V and 6 bases at J, with 10 bases between. Per the germline V gene, CDR1 is SGHVS and CDR2 is FNYEAQ. Produced via immunoSEQ multiplex PCR; TCRdb's table is partial and in-frame only. The repertoire includes approximately 69,000 clones, approximately 78% of them detected once, and 7% to 7.5% sits in the top ten. Study results and limitations: Blood saw expansion of tumor-derived TCR clones after radiotherapy plus ipilimumab. Interferon-beta and early blood T cell clone dynamics reportedly predicted response best.

This clone was seen a few times. Its antigen is not identified. The starting material was peripheral blood, obtained from a patient treated with radiotherapy plus ipilimumab. This chain uses TRBV7-6 with TRBJ2-2; no clear D. The TCR was taken from a human donor with non-small cell lung cancer who had a complete response to radiotherapy plus ipilimumab. The CDR3 protein is CASSPDWSGELFF. Written as DNA, the CDR3 is TGTGCCAGCAGCCCAGATTGGTCCGGGGAGCTGTTTTTT.